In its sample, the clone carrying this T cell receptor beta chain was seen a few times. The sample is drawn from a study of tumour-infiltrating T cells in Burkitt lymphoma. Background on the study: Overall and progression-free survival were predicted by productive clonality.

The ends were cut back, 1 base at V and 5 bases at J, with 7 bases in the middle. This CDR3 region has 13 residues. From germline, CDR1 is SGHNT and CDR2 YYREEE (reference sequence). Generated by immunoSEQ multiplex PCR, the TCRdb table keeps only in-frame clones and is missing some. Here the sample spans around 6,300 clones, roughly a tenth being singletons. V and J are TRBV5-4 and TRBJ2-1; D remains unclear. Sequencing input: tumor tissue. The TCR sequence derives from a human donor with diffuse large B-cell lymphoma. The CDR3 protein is CASSLQDDNEQFF. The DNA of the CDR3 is TGTGCCAGCAGCTTGCAGGATGACAATGAGCAGTTCTTC.